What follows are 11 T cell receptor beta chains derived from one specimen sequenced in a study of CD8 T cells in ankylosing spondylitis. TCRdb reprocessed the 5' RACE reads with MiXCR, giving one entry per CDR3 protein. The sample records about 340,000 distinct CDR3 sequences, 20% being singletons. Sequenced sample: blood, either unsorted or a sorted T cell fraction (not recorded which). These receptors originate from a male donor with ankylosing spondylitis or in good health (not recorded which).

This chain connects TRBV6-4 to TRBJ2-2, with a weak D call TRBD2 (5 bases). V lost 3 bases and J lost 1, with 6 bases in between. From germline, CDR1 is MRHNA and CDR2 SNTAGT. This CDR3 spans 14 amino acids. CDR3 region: CASSDGRNTGELFF. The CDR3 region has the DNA TGTGCCAGCAGTGATGGGAGGAACACCGGGGAGCTGTTTTTT.

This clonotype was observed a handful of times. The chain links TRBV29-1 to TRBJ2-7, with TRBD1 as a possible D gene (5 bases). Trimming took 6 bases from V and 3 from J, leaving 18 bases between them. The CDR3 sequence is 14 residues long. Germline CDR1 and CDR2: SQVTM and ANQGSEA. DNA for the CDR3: TGCAGCGTAATGGCGACAGAAACCCTCTACGAGCAGTACTTC. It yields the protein CSVMATETLYEQYF.

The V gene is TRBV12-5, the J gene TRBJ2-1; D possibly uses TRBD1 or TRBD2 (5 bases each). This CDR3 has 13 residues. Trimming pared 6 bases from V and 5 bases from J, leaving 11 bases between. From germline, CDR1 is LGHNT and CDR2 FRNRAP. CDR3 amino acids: CASGDGTDNEQFF. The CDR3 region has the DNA TGTGCTAGTGGGGACGGGACGGACAATGAGCAGTTCTTC.

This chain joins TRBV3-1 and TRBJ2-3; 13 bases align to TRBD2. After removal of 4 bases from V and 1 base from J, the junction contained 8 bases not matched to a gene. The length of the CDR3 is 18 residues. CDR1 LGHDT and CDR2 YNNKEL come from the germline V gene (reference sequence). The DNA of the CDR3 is TGTGCCAGCAGCCTCGGGACTAGCGGGGAGTGGGGCACAGATACGCAGTATTTT. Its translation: CASSLGTSGEWGTDTQYF.

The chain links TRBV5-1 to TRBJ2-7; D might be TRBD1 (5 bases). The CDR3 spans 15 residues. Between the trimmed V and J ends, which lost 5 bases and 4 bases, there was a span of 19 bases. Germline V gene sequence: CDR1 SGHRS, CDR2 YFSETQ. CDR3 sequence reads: CASRGAGFDIYEQYF. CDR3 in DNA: TGCGCCAGCAGAGGGGCAGGGTTCGATATTTACGAGCAGTACTTC.

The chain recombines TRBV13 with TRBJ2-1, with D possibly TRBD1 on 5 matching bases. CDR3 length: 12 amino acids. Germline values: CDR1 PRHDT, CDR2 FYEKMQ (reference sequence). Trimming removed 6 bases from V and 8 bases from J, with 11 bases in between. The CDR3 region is CASSSGPYEQFF. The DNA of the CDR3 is TGTGCCAGCAGTTCAGGGCCCTATGAGCAGTTCTTC.

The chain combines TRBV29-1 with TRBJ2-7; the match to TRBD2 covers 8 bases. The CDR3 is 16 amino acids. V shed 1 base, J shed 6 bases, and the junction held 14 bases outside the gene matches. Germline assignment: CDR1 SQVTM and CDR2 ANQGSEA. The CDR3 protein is CSVEVGIRGGASEQYF. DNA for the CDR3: TGCAGCGTTGAAGTTGGGATCCGGGGGGGGGCGTCCGAGCAGTACTTC.

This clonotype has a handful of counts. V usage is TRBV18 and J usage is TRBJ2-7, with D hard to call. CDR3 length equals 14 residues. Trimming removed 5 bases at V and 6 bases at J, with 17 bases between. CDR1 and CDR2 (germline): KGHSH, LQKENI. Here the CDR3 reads CASSDRVPSSEQYF. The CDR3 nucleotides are TGTGCCAGCTCAGACCGGGTCCCGAGTTCCGAGCAGTACTTC.

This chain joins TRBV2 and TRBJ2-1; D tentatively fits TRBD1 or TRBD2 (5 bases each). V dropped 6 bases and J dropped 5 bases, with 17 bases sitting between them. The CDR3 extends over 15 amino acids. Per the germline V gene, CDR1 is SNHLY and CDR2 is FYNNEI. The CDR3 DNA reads TGTGCCAGCAGAGGTTTGGGACGGCCTGACAATGAGCAGTTCTTC. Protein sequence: CASRGLGRPDNEQFF.

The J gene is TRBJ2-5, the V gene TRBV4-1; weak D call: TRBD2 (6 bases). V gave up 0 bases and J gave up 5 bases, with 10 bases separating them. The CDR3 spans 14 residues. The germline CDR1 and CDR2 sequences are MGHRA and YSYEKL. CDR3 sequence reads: CASSQEAGLETQYF. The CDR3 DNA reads TGCGCCAGCAGCCAAGAGGCGGGGCTGGAGACCCAGTACTTC.

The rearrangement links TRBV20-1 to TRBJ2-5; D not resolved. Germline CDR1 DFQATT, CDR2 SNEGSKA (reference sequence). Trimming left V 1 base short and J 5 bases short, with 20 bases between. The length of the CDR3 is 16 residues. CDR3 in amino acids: CSARGREVGKWETQYF. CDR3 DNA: TGCAGTGCTAGAGGTAGAGAGGTGGGAAAGTGGGAGACCCAGTACTTC.